This TCR beta chain emerged from a study of control samples from healthy donors and cancer patients. The assay was immunoSEQ multiplex PCR, and TCRdb's table has in-frame clones only and misses some. The sample contains over 100,000 clones, approximately 92% of which appear only once. This clone has a single count. This TCR was sampled from a man in his forties in good health. Sequencing used blood.

The CDR3, as DNA: TGCGCCAGCAGCTTACAGGGACCCCTGGATGGCTACACCTTC. Its protein product is CASSLQGPLDGYTF. The chain carries TRBV5-1 and TRBJ1-2; tentative D call: TRBD1 (6 bases). Germline CDR1 is SGHRS and CDR2 is YFSETQ. The CDR3 has 14 amino acids. Trimming cost V 2 bases and J 6 bases, with 14 bases left between them.